This T cell receptor (beta chain) originates from a study of CD8 T cells in ankylosing spondylitis. Study-wide results and caveats: In ankylosing spondylitis blood, a motif of fewer than 10 highly homologous TCR beta variants appeared characteristic.

TCRdb re-derived calls from the 5' RACE reads in MiXCR, one entry per CDR3 protein. This sample has about 460,000 distinct CDR3 sequences, with about 5.7% found just once. With regard to this clonotype: Its matching antigen is unknown.

V shed 3 bases and J shed 9 bases, with 15 bases lying between them. This CDR3 contains 14 residues. CDR1 and CDR2 (germline): MNHEY, SMNVEV (reference sequence). This sequence originates from a male donor with ankylosing spondylitis. Sequencing was performed on blood, either unsorted or a sorted T cell fraction (not recorded which). This chain uses TRBV27 with TRBJ1-5; a possible D gene is TRBD1 (5 bases). The CDR3 loop reads CASSFGGDDGPQHF. CDR3 nucleotide sequence: TGTGCCAGCAGTTTCGGCGGGGACGATGGGCCCCAGCATTTT.